The 32 T cell receptor beta chains below all came from one sample that was sequenced in a study of T-cell memory formation after mild COVID-19 (dated by TCRdb to about 2021). Library construction relied on 5' RACE. TCRdb shows the sequencer as Illumina NovaSeq 6000. TCRdb cleaned the public reads at Q25 with fastp, built clones with MiXCR and kept in-frame beta chains. Each entry is one CDR3 protein sequence, shown with its most common DNA and genes. The sample yields 530,000 or so distinct CDR3 sequences; 15% to 20% were counted once. The ten most abundant clones make up about 7.4% of the sample. The source material was PBMCs or a T cell subset sorted from them (not recorded which). These receptors were taken from an adult woman who had mild COVID-19 (a few samples of this study predate the infection). The sample titles of this study are shuffled in the database, so cell type and time point are left out; the donor was told from shared clones.

The chain links TRBV6-2 or TRBV6-3 to TRBJ1-2, with D possibly matching TRBD1 (5 bases). Trimming cost V 6 bases and J 8 bases, with 19 bases left between them. The CDR3 has 14 amino acids. From germline, CDR1 is MNHEY and CDR2 SVGEGT. The CDR3 DNA sequence: TGTGCCAGCAGGACGCAGGGTTACCGCGACGGCTACACCTTC. Its translation: CASRTQGYRDGYTF.

The rearrangement links TRBV5-1 to TRBJ2-1; 12 bases line up with TRBD1. Looked up from germline, CDR1 is SGHRS and CDR2 is YFSETQ. The V gene end was trimmed by 5 bases and the J gene end by 8 bases; junction bases not matched to a gene: 11. The CDR3 is 16 amino acids. CDR3 bases: TGCGCCAGCAGTCAACCGGGACAGGGGGCGGTCTATGAGCAGTTCTTC. Translated: CASSQPGQGAVYEQFF.

This clonotype has at least ten counts. The CDR3 reads CASSLNRGESGAYEQYF. The CDR3 bases are TGTGCCAGCAGTTTGAACAGGGGTGAAAGTGGGGCCTACGAGCAGTACTTC. V gene TRBV12-3 or TRBV12-4 combines with J gene TRBJ2-7, with 7 bases fitting TRBD1. The CDR3 length is 17 residues. V was clipped by 3 bases and J by 2 bases; unmatched bases: 13.

The rearrangement uses TRBV5-1 and TRBJ2-1; the D gene is possibly TRBD2 (6 bases). CDR3 length: 14 residues. V shed 3 bases and J shed 6 bases, with 13 bases lying between them. Germline V gene data show CDR1 as SGHRS and CDR2 as YFSETQ. CDR3 DNA sequence: TGCGCCAGCAGCTCCCAGACTAGTCCCAATGAGCAGTTCTTC. Its protein is CASSSQTSPNEQFF.

This clonotype showed up just a few times. V gene TRBV20-1 combines with J gene TRBJ1-5, with D hard to call. The CDR3 covers 15 residues. V was shortened by 0 bases and J by 7 bases, with 16 bases between the two germline ends. Germline lookup yields CDR1 DFQATT and CDR2 SNEGSKA (reference sequence). CDR3 in DNA: TGCAGTGCTAGAGATCATTCAGTGGAGTTCCAGCCCCAGCATTTT. Its protein product is CSARDHSVEFQPQHF.

In its sample, this clonotype was seen a few times. This chain links TRBV7-2 with TRBJ1-1; D is ambiguous. The CDR3 totals 13 residues. V was pared by 1 base and J by 6 bases, with 9 bases between. Germline values: CDR1 SGHTA, CDR2 FQGNSA. CDR3 sequence reads: CASSLGVSAEAFF. CDR3 DNA sequence: TGTGCCAGCAGCTTAGGGGTAAGCGCTGAAGCTTTCTTT. Combining the CDR3 with reference TRBV7-2 and TRBJ1-1 gives the whole variable domain GAGVSQSPSNKVTEKGKDVELRCDPISGHTALYWYRQSLGQGLEFLIYFQGNSAPDKSGLPSDRFSAERTGGSVSTLTIQRTQQEDSAVYLCASSLGVSAEAFFGQGTRLTVV.

V gene TRBV20-1 combines with J gene TRBJ2-3, with D unresolved. Per the germline V gene, CDR1 is DFQATT and CDR2 is SNEGSKA (reference sequence). Trimming pared 0 bases from V and 2 bases from J, leaving 15 bases between. This CDR3 contains 16 residues. The CDR3 loop is CSARDLELASTDTQYF. In DNA form, the CDR3 reads TGCAGTGCTAGAGATCTAGAGCTTGCGTCCACAGATACGCAGTATTTT.

This clonotype was seen more than once but under ten times. The genes are TRBV10-3 and TRBJ2-2; D remains unclear. The CDR3 extends over 19 amino acids. The germline CDR1 and CDR2 sequences are ENHRY and SYGVKD. V shed 6 bases and J shed 2 bases, with 25 bases lying between them. The CDR3 bases are TGTGCCATCAGGGGTGGCGCAGGCCGGACCCGACCCAACACCGGGGAGCTGTTTTTT. Protein: CAIRGGAGRTRPNTGELFF.

This clonotype was seen just once. The rearrangement joins TRBV24-1 to TRBJ2-3; 8 positions match TRBD1. This CDR3 is built from 13 residues. J was trimmed by 4 bases and V by 8 bases; bases with no gene match: 4. Germline loops: CDR1 KGHDR, CDR2 SFDVKD. The CDR3 sequence is CATNGQGSDTQYF. Here the CDR3 DNA reads TGTGCCACCAACGGACAGGGTTCAGATACGCAGTATTTT.

The chain employs TRBV7-2 and TRBJ2-5; 11 bases agree with TRBD2. Germline CDR1 reads SGHTA; CDR2 reads FQGNSA. Trimming took 5 bases from V and 4 from J; bases not matched to a gene: 12. The length of the CDR3 is 17 residues. CDR3 in amino acids: CASSPQGLAVGRETQYF. The CDR3 DNA sequence: TGTGCCAGCAGCCCCCAGGGACTAGCGGTGGGTAGAGAGACCCAGTACTTC.

This clonotype was observed a handful of times. The chain is built from TRBV11-2 and TRBJ2-1; 7 nucleotides align to TRBD2. The CDR3 loop spans 16 amino acids. Germline CDR1 reads SGHAT; CDR2 reads FQNNGV. V lost 2 bases to trimming and J lost 6 bases; unmatched junction nucleotides: 10. CDR3 coding DNA: TGTGCCAGCAGCTTAACGTCGGCGGGAGTAAGCAATGAGCAGTTCTTC. This translates into CASSLTSAGVSNEQFF.

This clonotype was found a few times. The J gene is TRBJ1-2, the V gene TRBV7-3; D perhaps matches TRBD1 (5 bases). This CDR3 spans 13 amino acids. V was trimmed by 3 bases and J by 6 bases, leaving 11 bases between them. Germline V gene lookup returns CDR1 SGHTA and CDR2 FQGTGA. In DNA form, the CDR3 reads TGTGCCAGCAGCTTCCAAGGGGCAGATGGCTACACCTTC. It codes for CASSFQGADGYTF.

V gene TRBV2 combines with J gene TRBJ1-2, with 8 bases matching TRBD1. The germline V gene encodes CDR1 SNHLY and CDR2 FYNNEI. Trimming cost V 1 base and J 2 bases; bases outside gene matches: 0. This CDR3 is 14 amino acids long. The CDR3 loop reads CASSEGTGNYGYTF. CDR3 DNA sequence: TGTGCCAGCAGTGAAGGGACAGGGAACTATGGCTACACCTTC.

The chain is built from TRBV9 and TRBJ2-4; perhaps TRBD1 as D (6 bases). Germline CDR1 SGDLS, CDR2 YYNGEE. With 5 bases removed from V and 7 bases from J, the gap between germline ends came to 13 bases. This CDR3 spans 13 amino acids. The chain's CDR3 is CASRAGAENIQYF. CDR3 DNA: TGTGCCAGCAGAGCAGGGGCTGAGAACATTCAGTACTTC.

The rearrangement joins TRBV9 to TRBJ2-5; D is possibly TRBD1 or TRBD2 (5 bases each). Deletions cut 4 bases from V and 9 bases from J, with 19 bases between. CDR3 length: 14 amino acids. Germline CDR1 SGDLS, CDR2 YYNGEE. CDR3 nucleotides: TGTGCCAGCAGCACCCGGGACGTGGTGTGGGCCCAGTACTTC. Translation gives CASSTRDVVWAQYF.

This chain uses TRBV12-3 or TRBV12-4 with TRBJ2-5, with D maybe TRBD2 (6 bases). This CDR3 spans 13 amino acids. Trimming cost V 6 bases and J 4 bases, with 12 bases left between them. In DNA, the CDR3 is TGTGCCAGCAGCATTAAGCGGGTAGAGACCCAGTACTTC. This codes for CASSIKRVETQYF.

The chain carries TRBV10-3 and TRBJ1-1; 12 bases line up with TRBD1. The CDR3 length is 18 residues. Germline V gives CDR1 ENHRY, CDR2 SYGVKD. The ends lost 11 bases at V and 0 bases at J; junction bases unmatched: 16. The CDR3 bases are TGTGCCCCCCCCCTACTCCGGGACAGGGGGCGGATGAACACTGAAGCTTTCTTT. It codes for CAPPLLRDRGRMNTEAFF.

This clonotype was seen a handful of times. V is TRBV20-1 and J is TRBJ2-3; 9 bases fit TRBD1. CDR3 length: 20 amino acids. Unmatched junction bases numbered 23, after V lost 6 bases and J lost 1 base. Per germline, CDR1 DFQATT and CDR2 SNEGSKA (reference sequence). The CDR3 DNA is TGCAGTGCCCCCCCTCTGGGACAGGGTTTCGCGGGACAGGGCACAGATACGCAGTATTTT. The encoded protein is CSAPPLGQGFAGQGTDTQYF.

This clonotype came up a few times. The V call is TRBV24-1, the J call TRBJ2-2; possibly TRBD1 or TRBD2 for D (6 bases each). The V and J ends lost 3 bases and 4 bases respectively, with 14 bases between them. The CDR3 is 16 amino acids. Looked up from germline, CDR1 is KGHDR and CDR2 is SFDVKD. In DNA, the CDR3 is TGTGCCACCAGTGATAGAGGCAGGGGAGGCACCGGGGAGCTGTTTTTT. Translation gives CATSDRGRGGTGELFF.

The CDR3 spells CASSDHPGIVGGNEQFF. CDR3 bases: TGTGCCAGCAGTGATCACCCCGGGATCGTGGGCGGTAATGAGCAGTTCTTC. This rearrangement joins TRBV25-1 to TRBJ2-1, with D maybe TRBD2 (5 bases). The CDR3 contains 17 residues. V was shortened by 3 bases and J by 7 bases, with 22 bases between the two germline ends. Germline V gives CDR1 MGHDK, CDR2 SYGVNS.

The chain joins TRBV4-2 to TRBJ1-1, with 8 bases matching TRBD1. V was clipped by 4 bases and J by 10 bases; unmatched bases: 14. Looked up from germline, CDR1 is LGHNA and CDR2 is YNFKEQ. The CDR3 sequence is 15 residues long. This chain's CDR3 is CASSPGTQGVRGAFF. The DNA for the CDR3 is TGTGCCAGCAGCCCAGGAACACAGGGGGTAAGAGGAGCTTTCTTT.

V usage is TRBV20-1 and J usage is TRBJ1-1; D not certain. CDR1 DFQATT and CDR2 SNEGSKA come from the germline V gene (reference sequence). The CDR3 length is 14 residues. The ends were cut back, 3 bases at V and 2 bases at J, with 13 bases in the middle. CDR3 protein: CSARRAVGNTEAFF. The CDR3 DNA sequence: TGCAGTGCTAGGAGGGCCGTCGGAAACACTGAAGCTTTCTTT.

The rearrangement uses TRBV5-6 and TRBJ2-7; 9 bases line up with TRBD1. The CDR3 covers 14 residues. Unmatched junction bases numbered 4, after V lost 0 bases and J lost 6 bases. CDR1 SGHDT and CDR2 YYEEEE come from the germline V gene. Here the CDR3 reads CASSLGTGAFEQYF. Here the CDR3 DNA reads TGTGCCAGCAGCTTGGGGACAGGGGCTTTCGAGCAGTACTTC.

This clonotype appeared many times. CDR3 loop: CASSLNGNTEAFF. The CDR3 nucleotides read TGTGCCAGCAGCTTGAACGGGAACACTGAAGCTTTCTTT. The chain employs TRBV12-3 or TRBV12-4 and TRBJ1-1; D is uncertain. V was clipped by 6 bases and J by 1 base, with 9 bases between them. The CDR3 extends over 13 amino acids.

The gene calls are TRBV5-1 and TRBJ2-7; D not resolved. The CDR3 is 13 residues long. V was pared by 4 bases and J by 3 bases, with 11 bases between. Germline V CDR1 and CDR2: SGHRS, YFSETQ. The DNA for the CDR3 is TGCGCCAGCAGCCTCGCTCCCCTCTACGAGCAGTACTTC. It translates to CASSLAPLYEQYF.

This clonotype was detected only a few times. The gene calls are TRBV5-8 and TRBJ2-7; D might be TRBD1 or TRBD2, each matching 5 bases. Trimming removed 1 base at V and 2 bases at J, with 13 bases between. The germline V gene has CDR1 SGHTS and CDR2 YDEGEE. CDR3 length equals 15 residues. This CDR3 is CASSLLGTSAYEQYF. CDR3 nucleotides: TGTGCCAGCAGCTTGCTCGGGACCTCCGCCTACGAGCAGTACTTC.

The sample holds a few counts of this clonotype. The chain is built from TRBV9 and TRBJ1-6, with 7 bases lining up with TRBD1. J gave up 8 bases and V 3 bases, and 8 bases lay outside the gene matches. The CDR3 totals 15 residues. CDR1 and CDR2 from the germline V gene are SGDLS and YYNGEE. The CDR3 here is CASSGRQGVDSPLHF. In DNA form, the CDR3 reads TGTGCCAGCAGCGGCCGACAGGGAGTGGATTCACCCCTCCACTTT.

The chain recombines TRBV7-3 with TRBJ2-7, with D tentatively TRBD1 or TRBD2 (6 bases each). The CDR3 loop spans 14 amino acids. V lost 5 bases, J lost 10 bases, and 21 bases lay in between. The germline V gene has CDR1 SGHTA and CDR2 FQGTGA. CDR3 nucleotides: TGTGCCAGCAGCCTAGGGGGGCTCGGTTCCCCTCAGTACTTC. This codes for CASSLGGLGSPQYF.

There are a few counts of this clonotype. V is TRBV6-1 and J is TRBJ2-3; TRBD1 matches 9 bases. The CDR3 is 16 amino acids. The V and J ends lost 2 bases and 2 bases, in that order; junction bases with no gene match: 5. The germline V gene encodes CDR1 MNHNS and CDR2 SASEGT. The CDR3 is CASSERGTGSTDTQYF. The CDR3 coding sequence is TGTGCCAGCAGTGAAAGGGGGACAGGGTCCACAGATACGCAGTATTTT.

This chain links TRBV18 with TRBJ2-1; no clear D. The V end was cut by 4 bases, the J end by 4 bases, with 11 bases between. The CDR3 is made up of 14 amino acids. Per the germline V gene, CDR1 is KGHSH and CDR2 is LQKENI. CDR3 region: CASSQGRQYNEQFF. The CDR3, as DNA: TGTGCCAGCTCACAAGGTCGGCAGTACAATGAGCAGTTCTTC.

This clonotype was detected only a few times. The rearrangement uses TRBV20-1 and TRBJ2-3, with 7 bases identical to TRBD2. Germline-derived CDR1 and CDR2 are DFQATT and SNEGSKA (reference sequence). This CDR3 contains 13 residues. V trimming: 6 bases; J trimming: 5 bases; junction bases outside the gene matches: 8. CDR3 protein: CSASSGVGDTQYF. The CDR3 coding sequence is TGCAGTGCCTCCAGCGGGGTTGGAGATACGCAGTATTTT.

This clonotype occurred a few times. The V and J genes are TRBV30 and TRBJ2-3; the D gene is possibly TRBD2 (7 bases). The V end lost 3 bases, the J end lost 6 bases, and 13 bases lay between the germline ends. From germline, CDR1 is GTSNPN and CDR2 SVGIG (reference sequence). The CDR3 runs to 13 residues. The CDR3 DNA reads as TGTGCCTGGAGGGGGGGGGCCAGGGATACGCAGTATTTT. It is translated as CAWRGGARDTQYF.